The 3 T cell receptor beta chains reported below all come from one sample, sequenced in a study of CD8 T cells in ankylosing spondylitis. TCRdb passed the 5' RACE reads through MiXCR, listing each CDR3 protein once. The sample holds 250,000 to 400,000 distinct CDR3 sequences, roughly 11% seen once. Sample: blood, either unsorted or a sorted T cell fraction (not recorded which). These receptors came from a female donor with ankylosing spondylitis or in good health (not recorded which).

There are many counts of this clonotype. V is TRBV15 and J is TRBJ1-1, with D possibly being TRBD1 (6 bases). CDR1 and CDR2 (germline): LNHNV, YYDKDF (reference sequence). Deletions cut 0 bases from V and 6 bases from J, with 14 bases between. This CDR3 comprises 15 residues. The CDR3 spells CATSRDHRGFAEAFF. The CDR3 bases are TGTGCCACCAGCAGAGATCATAGGGGGTTCGCTGAAGCTTTCTTT.

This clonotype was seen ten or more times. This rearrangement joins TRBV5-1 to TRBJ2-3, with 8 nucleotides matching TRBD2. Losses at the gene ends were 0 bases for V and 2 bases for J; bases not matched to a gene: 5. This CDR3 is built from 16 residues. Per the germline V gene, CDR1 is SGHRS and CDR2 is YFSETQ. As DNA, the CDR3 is TGCGCCAGCAGCTTGGCCGGGGGGGGCTTCACAGATACGCAGTATTTT. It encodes CASSLAGGGFTDTQYF.

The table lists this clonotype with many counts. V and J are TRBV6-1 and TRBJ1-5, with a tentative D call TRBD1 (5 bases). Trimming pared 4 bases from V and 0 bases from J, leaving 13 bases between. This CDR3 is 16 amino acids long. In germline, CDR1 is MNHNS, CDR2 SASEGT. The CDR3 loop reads CASSGGEGRSNQPQHF. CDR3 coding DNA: TGTGCCAGCAGTGGAGGAGAGGGGCGTAGCAATCAGCCCCAGCATTTT.